The 10 T cell receptor beta chains presented below share a single source sample, sequenced in a study of cytomegalovirus exposure and HLA in healthy donors. Primers: 60 Vbeta forward and 13 Jbeta reverse. The data were produced by immunoSEQ multiplex PCR, yet TCRdb's version contains in-frame clones alone and is incomplete. The data contain about 200,000 clones, 75% to 90% of them singletons. The sequenced sample was PBMCs. The source is a man aged 25-45 years in good health and CMV-seronegative.

The genes are TRBV5-6 and TRBJ2-7, with D hard to call. This CDR3 is built from 14 residues. Germline V CDR1 and CDR2: SGHDT, YYEEEE. The germline V and J ends were trimmed by 2 bases and 0 bases, with 9 bases remaining between them. The CDR3 DNA follows: TGTGCCAGCAGCTTCCGACCGGGCTCCTACGAGCAGTACTTC. It encodes CASSFRPGSYEQYF.

This chain connects TRBV7-9 to TRBJ2-2, with 10 bases that match TRBD2. Germline CDR1 reads SEHNR; CDR2 reads FQNEAQ (reference sequence). There are 17 residues in the CDR3. Unmatched junction bases numbered 10, after V lost 7 bases and J lost 2 bases. This CDR3 reads CASTPQRGGPNTGELFF. The CDR3 nucleotides read TGTGCCAGCACCCCGCAGCGGGGGGGCCCCAACACCGGGGAGCTGTTTTTT.

The V gene is TRBV7-9, the J gene TRBJ2-3; 12 nucleotides line up with TRBD2. V lost 6 bases and J lost 4; bases outside the gene matches: 17. Germline V gene data show CDR1 as SEHNR and CDR2 as FQNEAQ (reference sequence). The CDR3 is 19 residues long. CDR3 protein: CASRAGPEGTSGSPDTQYF. The CDR3 DNA reads as TGTGCCAGCAGGGCAGGGCCCGAAGGGACTAGCGGGTCCCCAGATACGCAGTATTTT.

This chain uses TRBV2 with TRBJ2-1, with 9 bases fitting TRBD1. Germline lookup yields CDR1 SNHLY and CDR2 FYNNEI. The J segment lost 7 bases and the V segment lost 6 bases, leaving 4 bases of the junction unmatched. There are 13 residues in the CDR3. In DNA form, the CDR3 reads TGTGCCAGCAGACTAGGACAGGGGAATGAGCAGTTCTTC. Residues: CASRLGQGNEQFF.

CDR3 sequence: CASSYGTLTGELFF. For the CDR3, the DNA is TGTGCCAGCAGTTACGGGACTCTAACCGGGGAGCTGTTTTTT. V and J are TRBV6-5 and TRBJ2-2; the D gene is possibly TRBD2 (6 bases). V was pared by 2 bases and J by 5 bases, with 9 bases between. CDR1 and CDR2 (germline): MNHEY, SVGAGI. The CDR3 extends over 14 amino acids.

CDR3 residues: CASSLVGTANTEAFF. Here the CDR3 DNA reads TGCGCCAGCAGCTTGGTAGGGACAGCGAACACTGAAGCTTTCTTT. V gene TRBV5-1 combines with J gene TRBJ1-1; 7 bases line up with TRBD1. Germline-derived CDR1 and CDR2 are SGHRS and YFSETQ. The CDR3 contains 15 residues. With 0 bases clipped from V and 1 base from J, the junction kept 3 bases outside the gene matches.

The chain has TRBV7-2 and TRBJ2-5; D remains unclear. This CDR3 has 14 residues. V was clipped by 1 base and J by 2 bases, with 8 bases between them. Germline V lookup: CDR1 SGHTA, CDR2 FQGNSA. CDR3 in DNA: TGTGCCAGCAGCTTAGGTTCAGGTCAAGAGACCCAGTACTTC. The encoded protein is CASSLGSGQETQYF.

This clone was observed once. The chain combines TRBV19 with TRBJ1-2, with D perhaps matching TRBD1 (5 bases). V dropped 3 bases and J dropped 10 bases, with 9 bases sitting between them. Germline CDR1 and CDR2: LNHDA and SQIVND (reference sequence). This CDR3 region has 11 residues. CDR3 nucleotides: TGTGCCAGTAGTATTTGGGGACTCTACACCTTC. This translates into CASSIWGLYTF.

V is TRBV5-1 and J is TRBJ1-1, with D possibly TRBD1 on 5 matching bases. The CDR3 is made up of 13 amino acids. Germline CDR1 SGHRS, CDR2 YFSETQ. The germline V and J ends were trimmed by 4 bases and 1 base, with 8 bases remaining between them. CDR3 bases: TGCGCCAGCAGCCACGGGGGGAACACTGAAGCTTTCTTT. This encodes CASSHGGNTEAFF.

This clone has just a few counts. The rearrangement uses TRBV29-1 and TRBJ2-1, with TRBD2 identical over 8 bases. The germline V gene encodes CDR1 SQVTM and CDR2 ANQGSEA. The V gene end was trimmed by 3 bases and the J gene end by 8 bases; junction bases not matched to a gene: 12. The length of the CDR3 is 15 residues. CDR3 sequence: CSVEVRPGGVDEQFF. CDR3 DNA sequence: TGCAGCGTTGAGGTGCGACCGGGAGGGGTAGATGAGCAGTTCTTC.